The 21 T cell receptor beta chains presented below share a single source sample, sequenced in a study of tumor-infiltrating lymphocytes in primary liver carcinoma (dated by TCRdb to the late 2010s). Without any cell sorting, total RNA and DNA were extracted together from approximately 20-30 mg of bulk tissue using the AllPrep DNA/RNA mini kit. For sequencing, an Illumina HiSeq 2500 was employed. Using a constant-region primer and ProtoScript II reverse transcriptase, TCRbeta-specific cDNA was reverse-transcribed from approximately 0.5 ug total RNA. The TCRbeta libraries were prepared through three rounds of nested multiplex PCR following a slightly modified ARM-PCR procedure. The first two PCR rounds used multiplex TRBV1-TRBV30 forward primers with a Cbeta reverse primer, each for around 10 cycles. Clones were called with MiXCR by TCRdb after fastp trimmed the public reads at Q25, and only in-frame beta chains were retained. Identical CDR3 proteins give one entry, which carries the most common genes and DNA. The sample records 40,000 to 60,000 distinct CDR3 sequences, 60% to 75% of which are singletons. The ten largest clones take up more than 25% of the sample.

The source material was liver tumor tissue from sampling region 3. The label giving this sample's cell subset or site can be read as: tumor region T3, left-lateral pole. The source of these receptors is a man in his forties with primary liver carcinoma and hepatitis B virus infection.

Comment on this clonotype: Sequence at one end of the junction differs from germline and may be a read error. V gene TRBV11-1 combines with J gene TRBJ2-2; D is ambiguous. The CDR3 runs to 18 residues. Per germline, CDR1 SGHAT and CDR2 FQDESV (reference sequence). The chain's CDR3 is CASSFSSVGDANIGELFF. The CDR3 nucleotides are TGTGCCAGCAGCTTTTCGTCGGTAGGAGACGCGAACATCGGGGAGCTGTTTTTT. The full variable domain, completed using reference TRBV11-1 and TRBJ2-2, is EAEVAQSPRYKITEKSQAVAFWCDPISGHATLYWYRQILGQGPELLVQFQDESVVDDSQLPKDRFSAERLKGVDSTLKIQPAELGDSAMYLCASSFSSVGDANIGELFFGEGSRLTVL.

Here the CDR3 DNA reads TGCGCCAGCAGCTATGTTCAGGCGGGAGGGGGTACGCAGTATTTT. Translation gives CASSYVQAGGGTQYF. This rearrangement joins TRBV4-1 to TRBJ2-3; TRBD2 aligns across 9 bases. The CDR3 is 15 residues long. CDR1 is MGHRA and CDR2 is YSYEKL in the germline V gene. V shed 5 bases, J shed 8 bases, and the junction held 11 bases outside the gene matches.

Notes on this clonotype: In this CDR3 the conserved last residue, phenylalanine or tryptophan, is missing, so a read error is likely. The J gene is TRBJ1-1, the V gene TRBV28; no reliable D call. The CDR3 has 13 amino acids. V was trimmed by 4 bases and J by 7 bases, leaving 13 bases between them. Per germline, CDR1 MDHEN and CDR2 SYDVKM. The CDR3 sequence is CASSSSRLVEAFI. CDR3 sequence (DNA): TGTGCCAGCAGTTCCTCACGCCTGGTTGAAGCTTTCATT.

A note on this clonotype: Its ends do not fully match the called genes, so a read error is possible. The rearrangement uses TRBV20-1 and TRBJ1-1, with TRBD1 as a possible D gene (5 bases). This CDR3 spans 13 amino acids. Germline V lookup: CDR1 DFQATT, CDR2 SNEGSKA (reference sequence). The chain's CDR3 is CTARAWGGTEAFF. The CDR3 DNA is TGCACTGCTAGAGCTTGGGGGGGGACTGAAGCTTTCTTT.

The rearrangement uses TRBV28 and TRBJ2-7, with D perhaps given as TRBD1 or TRBD2 (5 bases each). Trimming removed 6 bases at V and 0 bases at J, with 18 bases between. This CDR3 has 16 amino acids. Germline CDR1 MDHEN, CDR2 SYDVKM. The CDR3 sequence is CASSQTGTGNSYEQYF. The CDR3 DNA reads as TGTGCCAGCAGCCAAACCGGGACGGGGAACTCCTACGAGCAGTACTTC.

Remarks on this clonotype: An end of the junction differs from the germline gene, which may be a read error. The genes are TRBV6-5 and TRBJ2-5; TRBD2 agrees at 13 bases. Germline V gives CDR1 MNHEY, CDR2 SVGAGI. The CDR3 has 18 residues. CDR3 in amino acids: CACSYPTSGRLLQETQYF. CDR3 nucleotides: TGTGCCTGCAGTTACCCGACTAGCGGGAGGTTATTACAAGAGACCCAATACTTC.

V usage is TRBV6-5 and J usage is TRBJ2-1, with D unresolved. V lost 9 bases, J lost 7 bases, and 13 bases lay in between. Looked up from germline, CDR1 is MNHEY and CDR2 is SVGAGI. This CDR3 is 12 amino acids long. CDR3 residues: CASSVLGNEQFF. The CDR3 nucleotides read TGTGCCAGTAGTGTACTGGGTAATGAGCAGTTCTTC.

In the case of this clonotype: A read error is likely, as this CDR3 ends without the conserved phenylalanine or tryptophan. The J gene is TRBJ1-2, the V gene TRBV5-5; no reliable D call. There are 14 residues in the CDR3. CDR1 and CDR2 (germline): SGHKS, YYEKEE (reference sequence). CDR3 residues: CASSLESANYGYTL. The CDR3 bases are TGTGCCAGCAGCTTGGAAAGCGCGAACTATGGATACACCTTG.

Worth noting for this clonotype: The final CDR3 position lacks the conserved phenylalanine or tryptophan, pointing to a likely read error. Because the CDR3's place on the DNA is in doubt, the DNA is left out and the CDR3 is given as listed by TCRdb. The chain uses TRBV11-2 and TRBJ2-1. The CDR3 is 13 residues long, counting both termini. In germline, CDR1 is SGHAT, CDR2 FQNNGV. The CDR3: CASSLNDAYEQSS.

As regards this clonotype: A read error may explain this, as a much larger clone is one base away. The rearrangement uses TRBV24-1 and TRBJ1-1; D is uncertain. In germline, CDR1 is KGHDR, CDR2 SFDVKD. This CDR3 comprises 13 residues. As DNA, the CDR3 is TGTTCCACCAGTGATAGTCAGAACACTGAAGCTTTCTTT. Amino acid sequence: CSTSDSQNTEAFF.

This clonotype was detected a few times. A much larger clone lies a single base off, so this may be a read error. This chain links TRBV5-1 with TRBJ2-1, with 10 bases matching TRBD1. Germline V lookup: CDR1 SGHRS, CDR2 YFSETQ. The CDR3 has 16 residues. CDR3 protein: CASSLAGGQGSNEQLF. DNA of the CDR3: TGCGCCAGCAGCTTGGCCGGGGGACAGGGGTCGAATGAGCAGCTCTTC.

Worth noting for this clonotype: This likely comes from a read error, as the CDR3 has no conserved phenylalanine or tryptophan at its end. J is TRBJ1-5 and V is TRBV6-2 or TRBV6-3, with no clear D. CDR1 is MNHEY, CDR2 SVGEGT, per germline. The CDR3 has 11 amino acids. V was clipped by 10 bases and J by 7 bases, with 11 bases between them. CDR3 nucleotides: TGTGCCATCAGCATGGGACAGCCCCAGCATCTT. Translated: CAISMGQPQHL.

This clonotype has at least ten counts. The chain carries TRBV29-1 and TRBJ2-7; 12 nucleotides align to TRBD2. The germline V gene has CDR1 SQVTM and CDR2 ANQGSEA. Germline trimming cut 4 bases from V and 4 bases from J; bases unmatched to any gene: 5. The CDR3 has 14 amino acids. In DNA, the CDR3 is TGCAGCGTTGTACTAGCGGGAGGACCATACGAGCAGTACTTC. Its protein product is CSVVLAGGPYEQYF.

This clonotype was seen at least ten times. V is TRBV6-1 and J is TRBJ2-3, with 8 bases matching TRBD2. After removal of 4 bases from V and 4 bases from J, the junction contained 10 bases not matched to a gene. CDR3 length equals 16 residues. CDR1 MNHNS and CDR2 SASEGT come from the germline V gene. The CDR3 DNA sequence: TGTGCCAGCAGTGTGGCCCTAGCGGGTAGGGCAGATACGCAGTATTTT. Translation gives CASSVALAGRADTQYF.

As concerns this clonotype: At one end the junction does not follow the germline gene, possibly because of a read error. The CDR3 region has the DNA TGTGCCTGCAGCCTAGGGGGGAGTGGCACATATATGCAGTATTTT. Residues: CACSLGGSGTYMQYF. The chain carries TRBV5-4 and TRBJ2-3; D may be TRBD1 or TRBD2 (6 bases each). Germline loops: CDR1 SGHNT, CDR2 YYREEE (reference sequence). CDR3 length equals 15 residues.

With respect to this clonotype: The junction differs from germline at one of its ends, possibly a read error. This sequence joins TRBV14 and TRBJ2-5; no definite D call. In germline, CDR1 is SGHDN, CDR2 FVKESK. The CDR3 is 17 amino acids. Here the CDR3 DNA reads TGTGCCAACAGCCAAGACCACGCCCCGGAGTTCCAAGAGACCCAGCATTTC. Its translation is CANSQDHAPEFQETQHF.

About this clonotype itself: The junction does not match germline at one end; this may be a read error. The V and J genes are TRBV11-2 and TRBJ2-4; 8 positions agree with TRBD2. This CDR3 is 14 amino acids long. The germline CDR1 and CDR2 sequences are SGHAT and FQNNGV. The CDR3 DNA reads TGTGTCAGCAGGCCCCAGCGGGGGTGGGATATTCAGTACTTC. This sequence encodes CVSRPQRGWDIQYF.

Remarks on this clonotype: Given a much more abundant clone one base away, this may be a read error. The V gene is TRBV14, the J gene TRBJ1-6; maybe TRBD1 (5 bases). Germline V gene data show CDR1 as SGHDN and CDR2 as FVKESK. The CDR3 has 16 residues. The CDR3: CASSPYRSSCNSPLHF. CDR3 DNA: TGTGCCAGCAGCCCCTACAGGAGCTCCTGTAATTCACCCCTCCACTTT.

The rearrangement joins TRBV14 to TRBJ2-1; the D is unclear. This CDR3 region has 16 residues. Looked up from germline, CDR1 is SGHDN and CDR2 is FVKESK. V lost 1 base and J 14 bases, leaving 24 bases between the germline ends. The CDR3 loop reads CASSQAGQDRHDDEFF. In nucleotides, the CDR3 is TGTGCCAGCAGCCAAGCAGGCCAGGACCGCCACGATGATGAGTTCTTC.

On this clonotype: A junction boundary mismatches the germline segment, possibly from a read error. This rearrangement joins TRBV14 to TRBJ1-4; possibly TRBD1 for D (6 bases). The CDR3 runs 14 residues. Germline assignment: CDR1 SGHDN and CDR2 FVKESK. The CDR3 protein is CTSSLGQWDEKLFF. CDR3 sequence (DNA): TGTACCAGCAGCCTTGGACAGTGGGATGAAAAACTGTTTTTT.

This clonotype was seen only a few times. Since the CDR3 does not end with the conserved phenylalanine or tryptophan, this likely comes from a read error. No DNA is shown, since the ends of the CDR3 on it are uncertain; the CDR3 is the one TCRdb lists. CDR3 in amino acids: CASSKEGQGTTNEKLFI. The V and J genes are TRBV21-1 and TRBJ1-4; the table names TRBD1, a call not compared with the DNA. TRBV21-1 is given as a pseudogene. 17 amino acids form the CDR3, both terminal residues included.